A selection of T cell receptor beta chains follows, all from one sample in a study of naive and memory T cell subsets. MiXCR was run by TCRdb on the UMI-ligation and nested PCR reads, yielding one entry per CDR3 protein. The sample includes over 25,000 distinct CDR3 sequences, about 10% of them seen just once. The sample consisted of effector memory CD4+ T cells from blood. These receptors were collected from a human donor in good health. Both conserved end residues are part of each CDR3. The order of the fields is V gene, clone size, D gene, J gene, CDR3 protein, CDR3 DNA. A D gene is named only where the DNA matches it firmly. Not every row has a clone size; where given, it reads once, few, many or a size class.

v_gene: TRBV7-8
abundance: few
d_gene: -
j_gene: TRBJ1-1
CDR3aa: CASSFRGENTEAFF
CDR3nt: TGTGCCAGCAGCTTCAGGGGTGAGAACACTGAAGCTTTCTTT

v_gene: TRBV12-3/TRBV12-4
abundance: -
d_gene: TRBD1
j_gene: TRBJ1-2
CDR3aa: CASSSLSPTGHGYTF
CDR3nt: TGTGCCAGCAGTTCCCTATCACCGACAGGGCATGGCTACACCTTC

v_gene: TRBV2
abundance: few
d_gene: -
j_gene: TRBJ1-1
CDR3aa: CASWRKNTEAFF
CDR3nt: TGTGCCAGCTGGAGAAAAAACACTGAAGCTTTCTTT

v_gene: TRBV7-2
abundance: -
d_gene: -
j_gene: TRBJ1-2
CDR3aa: CASSSQVNYGYTF
CDR3nt: TGTGCCAGCAGTTCCCAGGTTAACTATGGCTACACCTTC

v_gene: TRBV27
abundance: -
d_gene: TRBD2
j_gene: TRBJ2-1
CDR3aa: CASSFTRGGYNEQFF
CDR3nt: TGTGCCAGCAGTTTCACCCGGGGGGGCTACAATGAGCAGTTCTTC

v_gene: TRBV20-1
abundance: medium-sized
d_gene: -
j_gene: TRBJ2-2
CDR3aa: CSARGTEVTGELFF
CDR3nt: TGCAGTGCTAGAGGGACAGAGGTAACCGGGGAGCTGTTTTTT

v_gene: TRBV20-1
abundance: medium-sized
d_gene: -
j_gene: TRBJ2-3
CDR3aa: CSARGPGRKTTTDTQYF
CDR3nt: TGCAGTGCTAGGGGCCCGGGACGGAAAACTACAACAGATACGCAGTATTTT

v_gene: TRBV12-3/TRBV12-4
abundance: few
d_gene: -
j_gene: TRBJ1-3
CDR3aa: CASSFISASGNTIYF
CDR3nt: TGTGCCAGCAGTTTCATTTCGGCCTCTGGAAACACCATATATTTT

v_gene: TRBV7-6
abundance: many
d_gene: TRBD2
j_gene: TRBJ2-1
CDR3aa: CASSFSGRGDEQFF
CDR3nt: TGTGCCAGCAGCTTTAGCGGGAGAGGGGATGAGCAGTTCTTC

v_gene: TRBV19
abundance: few
d_gene: TRBD2
j_gene: TRBJ2-1
CDR3aa: CASSIGLAGQGEQFF
CDR3nt: TGTGCCAGTAGTATAGGGCTAGCGGGGCAGGGTGAGCAGTTCTTC

v_gene: TRBV20-1
abundance: many
d_gene: TRBD2
j_gene: TRBJ2-7
CDR3aa: CSASGTSAAYEQYF
CDR3nt: TGCAGTGCTAGTGGGACTAGCGCGGCCTACGAGCAGTACTTC

v_gene: TRBV28
abundance: many
d_gene: TRBD2
j_gene: TRBJ2-7
CDR3aa: CASSSPRLAAYEQYF
CDR3nt: TGTGCCAGCAGTTCCCCGAGACTAGCGGCCTACGAGCAGTACTTC

v_gene: TRBV12-3/TRBV12-4
abundance: many
d_gene: -
j_gene: TRBJ2-2
CDR3aa: CASSFMHTGELFF
CDR3nt: TGTGCCAGCAGTTTTATGCACACCGGGGAGCTGTTTTTT

v_gene: TRBV28
abundance: few
d_gene: -
j_gene: TRBJ2-6
CDR3aa: CATTGTPSSGANVLTF
CDR3nt: TGTGCCACTACCGGGACACCGAGCTCTGGGGCCAACGTCCTGACTTTC

v_gene: TRBV18
abundance: many
d_gene: -
j_gene: TRBJ1-1
CDR3aa: CASSFGTGNMNTEAFF
CDR3nt: TGTGCCAGCTCATTCGGTACAGGAAACATGAACACTGAAGCTTTCTTT

v_gene: TRBV24-1
abundance: -
d_gene: -
j_gene: TRBJ2-3
CDR3aa: CATSGRREPPDTQYF
CDR3nt: TGTGCCACCAGTGGAAGGCGGGAACCCCCAGATACGCAGTATTTT

v_gene: TRBV5-1
abundance: few
d_gene: TRBD2
j_gene: TRBJ2-1
CDR3aa: CASRLAETYNEQFF
CDR3nt: TGCGCCAGCCGGCTAGCGGAAACATACAATGAGCAGTTCTTC

v_gene: TRBV25-1
abundance: many
d_gene: TRBD1
j_gene: TRBJ2-7
CDR3aa: CASSQGAYEQYF
CDR3nt: TGTGCCAGCAGCCAGGGGGCCTACGAGCAGTACTTC

v_gene: TRBV5-5
abundance: few
d_gene: -
j_gene: TRBJ1-5
CDR3aa: CASSQRAGSEVPQHF
CDR3nt: TGTGCCAGCAGCCAACGCGCAGGGTCCGAAGTTCCCCAGCATTTT

v_gene: TRBV7-9
abundance: many
d_gene: TRBD1
j_gene: TRBJ2-3
CDR3aa: CASSPGGGSTDTQYF
CDR3nt: TGTGCCAGCAGCCCAGGGGGCGGGAGCACAGATACGCAGTATTTT

v_gene: TRBV5-6
abundance: many
d_gene: -
j_gene: TRBJ2-4
CDR3aa: CASRRRGGYKNIQYF
CDR3nt: TGTGCCAGCAGAAGAAGGGGGGGATACAAAAACATTCAGTACTTC

v_gene: TRBV29-1
abundance: -
d_gene: -
j_gene: TRBJ2-4
CDR3aa: CSVGTGWRENIQYF
CDR3nt: TGCAGCGTTGGGACGGGGTGGAGGGAAAACATTCAGTACTTC

v_gene: TRBV2
abundance: many
d_gene: TRBD2
j_gene: TRBJ2-2
CDR3aa: CASRKGLLALSGELFF
CDR3nt: TGTGCCAGCAGAAAAGGTTTACTAGCGTTATCCGGGGAGCTGTTTTTT

v_gene: TRBV7-2
abundance: medium-sized
d_gene: -
j_gene: TRBJ2-7
CDR3aa: CASSRTGTEQYF
CDR3nt: TGTGCCAGCAGCCGGACTGGAACAGAGCAGTACTTC

v_gene: TRBV14
abundance: -
d_gene: -
j_gene: TRBJ2-7
CDR3aa: CASSQEISPGYSSEQYF
CDR3nt: TGTGCCAGCAGCCAAGAAATATCCCCAGGGTACTCTTCCGAGCAGTACTTC

v_gene: TRBV4-3
abundance: few
d_gene: -
j_gene: TRBJ1-3
CDR3aa: CASSQDYGHFSGNTIYF
CDR3nt: TGCGCCAGCAGCCAAGATTACGGTCACTTCTCTGGAAACACCATATATTTT

v_gene: TRBV24-1
abundance: few
d_gene: -
j_gene: TRBJ1-1
CDR3aa: CATSDFRYTEAFF
CDR3nt: TGTGCCACCAGTGATTTCAGGTACACTGAAGCTTTCTTT

v_gene: TRBV5-1
abundance: -
d_gene: TRBD2
j_gene: TRBJ2-1
CDR3aa: CASSLASGLAGGNEQFF
CDR3nt: TGCGCCAGCAGCTTGGCCTCGGGACTAGCGGGGGGAAATGAGCAGTTCTTC

v_gene: TRBV11-3
abundance: few
d_gene: -
j_gene: TRBJ1-4
CDR3aa: CASSLVRGIGEKLFF
CDR3nt: TGTGCCAGCAGCTTAGTCCGGGGGATTGGTGAAAAACTGTTTTTT

v_gene: TRBV20-1
abundance: -
d_gene: TRBD2
j_gene: TRBJ2-1
CDR3aa: CSAPLPGREVNNEQFF
CDR3nt: TGCAGTGCCCCGCTGCCGGGGCGGGAGGTTAACAATGAGCAGTTCTTC

v_gene: TRBV20-1
abundance: medium-sized
d_gene: TRBD2
j_gene: TRBJ2-7
CDR3aa: CSAISSGGFSNEQYF
CDR3nt: TGCAGTGCTATCAGTAGCGGGGGTTTTTCCAACGAGCAGTACTTC

v_gene: TRBV7-3
abundance: -
d_gene: -
j_gene: TRBJ2-2
CDR3aa: CASSFLGGELFF
CDR3nt: TGTGCCAGCAGCTTCTTGGGCGGGGAGCTGTTTTTT

v_gene: TRBV20-1
abundance: -
d_gene: -
j_gene: TRBJ2-5
CDR3aa: CSAGATRAETQYF
CDR3nt: TGCAGTGCGGGGGCGACTAGGGCAGAGACCCAGTACTTC

v_gene: TRBV12-3/TRBV12-4
abundance: many
d_gene: -
j_gene: TRBJ2-5
CDR3aa: CASSLPESQETQYF
CDR3nt: TGTGCCAGCAGTTTACCGGAATCTCAAGAGACCCAGTACTTC

v_gene: TRBV20-1
abundance: few
d_gene: TRBD2
j_gene: TRBJ2-5
CDR3aa: CSAREWGGRKETQYF
CDR3nt: TGCAGTGCTAGAGAGTGGGGGGGACGGAAAGAGACCCAGTACTTC

v_gene: TRBV7-2
abundance: -
d_gene: TRBD1
j_gene: TRBJ2-1
CDR3aa: CASRDRDFNEQFF
CDR3nt: TGTGCCAGCAGGGACAGGGATTTCAATGAGCAGTTCTTC

v_gene: TRBV6-2/TRBV6-3
abundance: few
d_gene: -
j_gene: TRBJ2-1
CDR3aa: CASSYSIRRNEQFF
CDR3nt: TGTGCCAGCAGTTACTCGATTCGCCGCAATGAGCAGTTCTTC

v_gene: TRBV27
abundance: few
d_gene: TRBD2
j_gene: TRBJ2-7
CDR3aa: CASRTNLRGLAGVEQYF
CDR3nt: TGTGCCAGCAGAACCAACCTTCGGGGACTAGCGGGAGTCGAGCAGTACTTC

v_gene: TRBV6-5
abundance: many
d_gene: -
j_gene: TRBJ1-5
CDR3aa: CASSRGTAGGPQHF
CDR3nt: TGTGCCAGCAGCCGAGGGACGGCCGGCGGGCCCCAGCATTTT

v_gene: TRBV7-9
abundance: few
d_gene: -
j_gene: TRBJ2-7
CDR3aa: CASSPGTPSYEQYF
CDR3nt: TGTGCCAGCAGCCCAGGGACTCCCTCCTACGAGCAGTACTTC

v_gene: TRBV7-6
abundance: many
d_gene: TRBD1
j_gene: TRBJ2-5
CDR3aa: CASSLRAGGMETQYF
CDR3nt: TGTGCCAGCAGCTTAAGGGCAGGGGGCATGGAGACCCAGTACTTC

v_gene: TRBV20-1
abundance: few
d_gene: -
j_gene: TRBJ1-6
CDR3aa: CSALPSTRLYNSPLHF
CDR3nt: TGCAGTGCCTTACCAAGCACCAGACTTTATAATTCACCCCTCCACTTT